One sample yielded the 15 T cell receptor beta chains listed below, sequenced in a study of response to subunit inactivated influenza vaccine. TCRdb called the RT-PCR reads again in MiXCR, with one record for every CDR3 protein. The table shows around 180,000 distinct CDR3 sequences, with around a tenth occurring only once. The sample was non-naive T cells sorted from PBMCs, taken on the day of vaccination. The receptors were sampled from a man aged 45-65 years who received an inactivated influenza vaccine.

This clonotype has more than one count but fewer than ten. The CDR3 DNA reads TGTGCCAGCAGAACAGGACGGCCGTCGGTAGCTTTCTTT. This sequence encodes CASRTGRPSVAFF. The chain employs TRBV7-2 and TRBJ1-1; perhaps TRBD1 as D (5 bases). The V gene lost 6 bases and the J gene lost 10 bases, with 18 bases spanning the gap. The CDR3 runs 13 residues. The V gene's germline CDR1 is SGHTA and CDR2 FQGNSA. Using reference TRBV7-2 and TRBJ1-1 for the parts outside the CDR3, the full variable domain is GAGVSQSPSNKVTEKGKDVELRCDPISGHTALYWYRQSLGQGLEFLIYFQGNSAPDKSGLPSDRFSAERTGGSVSTLTIQRTQQEDSAVYLCASRTGRPSVAFFGQGTRLTVV.

This clonotype was detected ten times or more. The chain links TRBV28 to TRBJ2-5; tentative D call: TRBD1 (5 bases). In germline, CDR1 is MDHEN, CDR2 SYDVKM. Trimming left V 11 bases short and J 2 bases short, with 18 bases between. The CDR3 runs 14 residues. Here the CDR3 reads CASSPADTQETQYF. The DNA of the CDR3 is TGTGCCTCCTCCCCCGCGGACACTCAAGAGACCCAGTACTTC.

This clonotype was counted a few times. The chain has TRBV6-2 or TRBV6-3 and TRBJ1-2, with no clear D. Trimming removed 6 bases from V and 6 bases from J, with 23 bases in between. The CDR3 runs to 16 residues. Germline CDR1 reads MNHEY; CDR2 reads SVGEGT. CDR3 sequence (DNA): TGTGCCAGCAGCCCAGACATCTCTCTAAGGGTGGATGGCTACACCTTC. This codes for CASSPDISLRVDGYTF.

This clonotype has only a few counts. The genes are TRBV6-5 and TRBJ2-5; no definite D call. In germline, CDR1 is MNHEY, CDR2 SVGAGI. The V end was cut by 0 bases, the J end by 3 bases, with 14 bases between. The CDR3 runs 16 residues. The CDR3 region has the DNA TGTGCCAGCAGTTACTCCTGGAACACCGCCGAAGAGACCCAGTACTTC. Translating gives CASSYSWNTAEETQYF.

This clonotype was seen a handful of times. The gene calls are TRBV3-1 and TRBJ2-7; the match to TRBD1 covers 7 bases. Trimming took 0 bases from V and 6 from J; bases not matched to a gene: 11. Germline V gene lookup returns CDR1 LGHDT and CDR2 YNNKEL (reference sequence). The CDR3 covers 16 residues. CDR3 region: CASSQEIGTAGSEQYF. The CDR3, as DNA: TGTGCCAGCAGCCAAGAAATCGGGACAGCCGGTAGCGAGCAGTACTTC.

Details on this clonotype: It may be a read error: a sequence one base away is much more abundant. The V gene is TRBV7-2, the J gene TRBJ1-4; D is perhaps TRBD1 (6 bases). Germline CDR1 reads SGHTA; CDR2 reads FQGNSA. Trimming shortened V by 7 bases and J by 7 bases, and 19 bases separated the two germline ends. The CDR3 is made up of 15 amino acids. CDR3 nucleotide sequence: TGTGCCAGCATCATATCCGGGACAAGGGCTGAAAAACTGTTTTTT. This translates into CASIISGTRAEKLFF.

This clonotype has more than one count but fewer than ten. The chain has TRBV10-3 and TRBJ2-7; TRBD2 might be the D (6 bases). Germline V gene sequence: CDR1 ENHRY, CDR2 SYGVKD. The V gene lost 4 bases and the J gene lost 0 bases, with 10 bases spanning the gap. There are 14 residues in the CDR3. The chain's CDR3 is CAISANSGSYEQYF. CDR3 nucleotide sequence: TGTGCCATCAGTGCGAATAGCGGCTCCTACGAGCAGTACTTC.

This clonotype was seen a few times. J is TRBJ2-5 and V is TRBV7-2; D unclear. Trimming cost V 6 bases and J 4 bases, with 3 bases left between them. Germline lookup yields CDR1 SGHTA and CDR2 FQGNSA. The CDR3 has 10 amino acids. CDR3 residues: CASRAETQYF. In DNA form, the CDR3 reads TGTGCCAGCAGAGCAGAGACCCAGTACTTC.

CDR3 sequence (DNA): TGTGCCTGGAACCCGACCCCGGGACGTGGTGAAGCTTTCTTT. The encoded protein is CAWNPTPGRGEAFF. V gene TRBV30 combines with J gene TRBJ1-1; the D gene is possibly TRBD1 (5 bases). Germline V CDR1 and CDR2: GTSNPN, SVGIG (reference sequence). The V end lost 4 bases, the J end lost 7 bases, and 19 bases lay between the germline ends. The CDR3 consists of 14 residues.

This clonotype has more than one count but fewer than ten. The chain employs TRBV10-3 and TRBJ1-4, with no clear D. The CDR3 length is 13 residues. V was cut by 4 bases and J by 7 bases, with 10 bases left in between. Germline-derived CDR1 and CDR2 are ENHRY and SYGVKD. The CDR3 DNA reads as TGTGCCATCAGTGGCGGGCCAGGTGAAAAACTGTTTTTT. Translated, it gives CAISGGPGEKLFF.

The sample holds a few counts of this clonotype. This rearrangement joins TRBV7-2 to TRBJ1-2; no firm D call. The CDR3 totals 15 residues. Germline CDR1 is SGHTA and CDR2 is FQGNSA. V gave up 1 base and J gave up 3 bases, with 12 bases separating them. The CDR3 region is CASSLGGRRDYGYTF. CDR3 in DNA: TGTGCCAGCAGCTTAGGAGGTCGGCGGGACTATGGCTACACCTTC. Based on the CDR3 plus reference TRBV7-2 and TRBJ1-2, the full variable domain is GAGVSQSPSNKVTEKGKDVELRCDPISGHTALYWYRQSLGQGLEFLIYFQGNSAPDKSGLPSDRFSAERTGGSVSTLTIQRTQQEDSAVYLCASSLGGRRDYGYTFGSGTRLTVV.

V usage is TRBV25-1 and J usage is TRBJ2-2; D might be TRBD2 (6 bases). This CDR3 has 17 amino acids. Germline assignment: CDR1 MGHDK and CDR2 SYGVNS. V lost 2 bases and J lost 5, with 18 bases in between. The DNA of the CDR3 is TGTGCCAGCAGTGAAGGGCACCATGGGGGGAGGACCGGGGAGCTGTTTTTT. This gives the protein CASSEGHHGGRTGELFF.

In this sample, this clonotype turned up a few times. The chain couples TRBV5-8 to TRBJ2-7; tentative D call: TRBD2 (7 bases). The CDR3 sequence is 13 residues long. The ends were cut back, 4 bases at V and 5 bases at J, with 13 bases in the middle. From germline, CDR1 is SGHTS and CDR2 YDEGEE. The CDR3 region is CASSGGGRDEQYF. The CDR3 DNA reads as TGTGCCAGCAGCGGGGGGGGGCGCGACGAGCAGTACTTC. The complete variable domain, with remaining parts taken from reference TRBV5-8 and TRBJ2-7, reads EAGVTQSPTHLIKTRGQQATLRCSPISGHTSVYWYQQALGLGLQFLLWYDEGEERNRGNFPPRFSGRQFPNYSSELNVNALELEDSALYLCASSGGGRDEQYFGPGTRLTVT.

This clonotype was counted many times. This rearrangement joins TRBV5-1 to TRBJ2-3; 12 bases agree with TRBD2. J gave up 3 bases and V 2 bases, and 10 bases lay outside the gene matches. The CDR3 is 18 amino acids. CDR1 and CDR2 from the germline V gene are SGHRS and YFSETQ. The CDR3 reads CASSFGDLAGGPTDTQYF. The CDR3 nucleotides are TGCGCCAGCAGCTTTGGCGACCTAGCGGGAGGGCCGACAGATACGCAGTATTTT. Complete variable domain (other parts from reference TRBV5-1 and TRBJ2-3): KAGVTQTPRYLIKTRGQQVTLSCSPISGHRSVSWYQQTPGQGLQFLFEYFSETQRNKGNFPGRFSGRQFSNSRSEMNVSTLELGDSALYLCASSFGDLAGGPTDTQYFGPGTRLTVL.

The V gene is TRBV18, the J gene TRBJ2-7; D is perhaps TRBD2 (5 bases). Germline assignment: CDR1 KGHSH and CDR2 LQKENI. The CDR3 contains 14 residues. V was trimmed by 2 bases and J by 2 bases, leaving 10 bases between them. CDR3 loop: CASSPTGMAYEQYF. DNA for the CDR3: TGTGCCAGCTCACCAACGGGAATGGCCTACGAGCAGTACTTC.